This T cell receptor (beta chain) originates from a study of OX40 agonist ivuxolimab in advanced cancers. For context, the study as a whole: The costimulatory receptor OX40 (CD134) was targeted by ivuxolimab, a fully human IgG2 agonistic monoclonal antibody. Intravenous ivuxolimab was administered to patients every 2 weeks at six dose levels: 0.01, 0.1, 0.3, 1.5, 3 and 10 mg/kg. Of the approximately 50 dose-escalation patients, hepatocellular carcinoma was present in approximately 20, melanoma in around 15, renal cell carcinoma in 9 and head and neck cancer in 9. In the dose-escalation cohort, around four fifths of patients were male, and the mean age was around 60 years, with a range of about 20 to 90. Prior anti-PD-1, anti-PD-L1 or anti-CTLA-4 therapy was permitted, and approximately 40% of dose-escalation patients had received checkpoint inhibitors. Partial responses occurred in three dose-escalation patients, of whom one had hepatocellular carcinoma and two had cutaneous melanoma. The purpose of peripheral TCRbeta sequencing was to test whether ivuxolimab changed TCR sequence diversity and led to clonal T-cell expansion. The paper covers the monotherapy dose-escalation part of the phase I ivuxolimab trial, which included N ≈ 50 patients.

For sequencing of the TCRbeta CDR3 region, genomic DNA was extracted from the sorted cells. TCRbeta CDR3 regions were sequenced using the immunoSEQ Assay. The table comes from immuneACCESS by way of TCRdb, which keeps in-frame sequences with V and J called. Part of the clones is missing from these tables; in studies checked, under half for an unresolved V gene and the rest for unknown reasons. The sample yields 80,000 or so clones; under 90% were counted once. The ten most abundant clones make up 5.5% to 7.5% of the sample. From cysteine to phenylalanine, the CDR3 is 11 amino acids long. Just the 33-base CDR3 DNA is kept, in frame starting at base 1. According to the germline V gene (reference sequence), CDR1 reads DFQATT and CDR2 reads SNEGSKA. V is pared back by 7 bases and J by 4 bases, with 8 bases lying between the germline termini. This clone was seen only once. The antigen this receptor binds is unknown. No clone much larger than this one lies a single base away; base qualities are absent.

Beyond this particular receptor, the publication reports: Which antigens the clonally expanded peripheral T cells were specific for was not determined. Partial responders in the 0.1-3.0 mg/kg groups had among the lowest normalized peripheral clonal expansion, especially among CD8+ T cells. Low levels of normalized T-cell clonal expansion were also seen in some patients who did not respond. After ivuxolimab, more expanded clones were found on average in CD8+ T cells than in CD4+ T cells. At doses of 0.1 to 3.0 mg/kg, clonal expansion of both CD4+ and CD8+ blood T cells was observed from baseline to week 6.

The trial excluded patients who had a history of autoimmune disease or were on systemic immunosuppression. Peripheral blood for TCR sequencing was collected from all dose cohorts at baseline, on cycle 4 day 1, and on cycle 7 day 1. The samples were drawn from a first-in-human, open-label, multicenter phase I dose-escalation trial of ivuxolimab. Adults with locally advanced or metastatic melanoma, renal cell carcinoma, hepatocellular carcinoma or head and neck squamous cell carcinoma were enrolled in the trial. CD4+ and CD8+ T cells were sorted separately from peripheral blood before TCR sequencing.

The input for sequencing was CD4+ or CD8+ T cells sorted from blood, taken in a trial of the OX40 agonist ivuxolimab. The rearrangement combines TRBV20-1 with TRBJ1-3; the D gene identity is not certain. This receptor was taken from an adult with an advanced solid tumor such as melanoma, head and neck, liver or kidney cancer. The CDR3 sequence is CSGASGNTIYF. The sequenced DNA: TGCAGTGGCGCGTCCGGAAACACCATATATTTT.